The 14 T cell receptor beta chains in this list originate from one sample, sequenced in a study of a mutant IDH1 vaccine in newly diagnosed glioma. TCRdb's copy holds only in-frame clones and misses some; the assay was immunoSEQ multiplex PCR. This sample has about 67,000 clones; about 83% occur once, and the top ten carry 4.6%. Time point given: baseline, week 1 (first vaccination visit). Documented treatment: pre-vaccination baseline after standard-of-care therapy. The material sequenced was peripheral blood mononuclear cells (PBMCs), taken from a glioma patient treated with radiotherapy, temozolomide or both. Every receptor here comes from a woman between 18 and 29 years old with glioma. Some clones in this sample may be carry-over from other donors' samples.

About this clone: Other nucleotide sequences from this sample produce the same CDR3. The chain links TRBV7-8 to TRBJ2-7; no firm D call. Per the germline V gene, CDR1 is SGHVS and CDR2 is FQNEAQ. The ends were cut back, 1 base at V and 0 bases at J, with 10 bases in the middle. The CDR3 consists of 15 residues. CDR3 amino acids: CASSLEGLSSYEQYF. The CDR3 DNA follows: TGTGCCAGCAGCTTAGAAGGCTTGAGCTCCTACGAGCAGTACTTC.

V usage is TRBV27 and J usage is TRBJ1-1; 8 bases match TRBD1. CDR1 is MNHEY and CDR2 is SMNVEV in the germline V gene (reference sequence). With 3 bases clipped from V and 5 bases from J, the junction kept 5 bases outside the gene matches. The CDR3 is made up of 14 amino acids. DNA of the CDR3: TGTGCCAGCAGTTTCAGGGACAGGAGGACTGAAGCTTTCTTT. Amino acids: CASSFRDRRTEAFF.

This clone was counted only a few times. J is TRBJ1-1 and V is TRBV11-2; TRBD1 agrees at 7 bases. The germline gives CDR1 SGHAT, CDR2 FQNNGV. The J segment lost 8 bases and the V segment lost 1 base, leaving 4 bases of the junction unmatched. CDR3 length equals 13 residues. In DNA form, the CDR3 reads TGTGCCAGCAGCTTAGGGGTAGGGGGCGAAGCTTTCTTT. Its translation is CASSLGVGGEAFF.

The chain carries TRBV7-9 and TRBJ1-2; D is possibly TRBD1 (6 bases). Trimming removed 3 bases at V and 8 bases at J, with 13 bases between. The CDR3 loop spans 13 amino acids. CDR1 SEHNR and CDR2 FQNEAQ come from the germline V gene (reference sequence). The CDR3 DNA is TGTGCCAGCAGCTTCAACAGGGAGGGCGGCTACACCTTC. This encodes CASSFNREGGYTF.

The chain is built from TRBV30 and TRBJ2-1, with D maybe TRBD1 (5 bases). Trimming removed 3 bases at V and 15 bases at J, with 15 bases between. The CDR3 spans 11 residues. The germline V gene has CDR1 GTSNPN and CDR2 SVGIG (reference sequence). This CDR3 is CAWSADSWVFF. Written as DNA, the CDR3 is TGTGCCTGGAGCGCAGACAGTTGGGTGTTCTTC.

The chain links TRBV20-1 to TRBJ2-3; the D is unclear. The germline V gene has CDR1 DFQATT and CDR2 SNEGSKA (reference sequence). Trimming stripped 1 base from V and 2 bases from J, with 1 base between. The CDR3 covers 11 residues. CDR3 residues: CSARVTDTQYF. In nucleotides, the CDR3 is TGCAGTGCTAGAGTCACAGATACGCAGTATTTT.

The chain recombines TRBV4-3 with TRBJ1-5; D is undetermined. Germline V gives CDR1 LGHNA, CDR2 YSLEER. V dropped 0 bases and J dropped 0 bases, with 6 bases sitting between them. The CDR3 has 15 amino acids. DNA of the CDR3: TGCGCCAGCAGCCAAGATGCGGATAGCAATCAGCCCCAGCATTTT. This gives the protein CASSQDADSNQPQHF.

CDR3 loop: CASRLTTGQNYGYTF. Written as DNA, the CDR3 is TGCGCCAGCAGATTGACTACAGGGCAAAACTATGGCTACACCTTC. This chain joins TRBV5-1 and TRBJ1-2; D is possibly TRBD1 (6 bases). This CDR3 region has 15 residues. V was clipped by 5 bases and J by 2 bases, with 16 bases between them. CDR1 and CDR2 (germline): SGHRS, YFSETQ.

The rearrangement links TRBV11-2 to TRBJ1-1; D uncertain. Trimming removed 5 bases from V and 1 base from J, with 11 bases in between. The CDR3 contains 14 residues. CDR1 is SGHAT and CDR2 is FQNNGV in the germline V gene. CDR3 region: CASSPVWANTEAFF. The CDR3 DNA is TGTGCCAGCAGCCCTGTTTGGGCGAACACTGAAGCTTTCTTT. The full variable domain, rest sourced from reference TRBV11-2 and TRBJ1-1, is EAGVAQSPRYKIIEKRQSVAFWCNPISGHATLYWYQQILGQGPKLLIQFQNNGVVDDSQLPKDRFSAERLKGVDSTLKIQPAKLEDSAVYLCASSPVWANTEAFFGQGTRLTVV.

The chain uses TRBV2 and TRBJ2-1; D ambiguous. Germline CDR1 SNHLY, CDR2 FYNNEI. There are 12 residues in the CDR3. V lost 7 bases, J lost 5 bases, and 9 bases lay in between. The chain's CDR3 is CASNLNDNEQFF. For the CDR3, the DNA is TGTGCCAGCAACTTGAACGACAATGAGCAGTTCTTC.

The chain is built from TRBV2 and TRBJ1-2; D possibly corresponds to TRBD1 (5 bases). Germline V CDR1 and CDR2: SNHLY, FYNNEI. Trimming stripped 7 bases from V and 2 bases from J, with 17 bases between. CDR3 size: 15 residues. The CDR3 spells CASTSVSGSNYGYTF. The CDR3 region has the DNA TGTGCCAGCACTTCGGTATCAGGGTCAAACTATGGCTACACCTTC.

The V gene is TRBV5-1, the J gene TRBJ1-2; D not resolved. The length of the CDR3 is 16 residues. The V gene lost 1 base and the J gene lost 5 bases, with 18 bases spanning the gap. The germline V gene has CDR1 SGHRS and CDR2 YFSETQ. The CDR3 DNA reads TGCGCCAGCAGCTTGAGACAAAACCTGGGTAATTATGGCTACACCTTC. Encoded protein: CASSLRQNLGNYGYTF.

The chain joins TRBV5-1 to TRBJ1-1; D gene ambiguous. Germline V gene lookup returns CDR1 SGHRS and CDR2 YFSETQ. The CDR3 runs 14 residues. The germline V and J ends were trimmed by 4 bases and 5 bases, with 15 bases remaining between them. This CDR3 is CASSPPRPGTEAFF. The CDR3 DNA reads TGCGCCAGCAGCCCCCCTCGGCCGGGGACTGAAGCTTTCTTT.

The chain combines TRBV7-9 with TRBJ1-2, with D hard to call. V was pared by 5 bases and J by 0 bases, with 10 bases between. CDR1 and CDR2 (germline): SEHNR, FQNEAQ (reference sequence). The CDR3 contains 14 residues. The CDR3 is CASSPTASNYGYTF. The CDR3 DNA reads TGTGCCAGCAGCCCCACGGCCTCTAACTATGGCTACACCTTC.